This T cell receptor (beta chain) was found in a study of cytomegalovirus exposure and HLA in healthy donors. This clone was counted a few times. CDR1 and CDR2 from the germline V gene are LNHDA and SQIVND (reference sequence). The CDR3 sequence is 14 residues long. Deletions cut 3 bases from V and 8 bases from J, with 13 bases between. The study ran its PCR with 60 Vbeta and 13 Jbeta primers. Data came from immunoSEQ multiplex PCR; TCRdb stores just in-frame clones and leaves some out. The sample has around 130,000 clones, 60% to 85% seen once. The V gene is TRBV19, the J gene TRBJ1-4, with D unclear. Sequenced: PBMCs. The source is a human donor in good health. This CDR3 is CASSIFDKDEKLFF. DNA of the CDR3: TGTGCCAGTAGTATCTTTGACAAAGACGAAAAACTGTTTTTT.